The sequence of this T cell receptor beta chain was determined in a study of vaccination effects on CD4 cells after COVID-19. General study points: Of the vaccine-induced clones from healthy vaccinees, merely 1 of 255 recognized common cold coronaviruses as well.

CDR3 length equals 16 residues. V lost 2 bases and J lost 5, with 18 bases in between. From germline, CDR1 is MNHEY and CDR2 SMNVEV (reference sequence). Once cultured for more than nine days, the cells underwent separation to obtain CD4+ T cells. Participants got two doses of BNT162b2 or mRNA-1273 vaccine. Vaccine recipients had no previous SARS-CoV-2 infection; their nucleocapsid antibodies were negative. Each culture had half its medium swapped for IL-2 medium on days 3 and 7. Assay: immunoSEQ multiplex PCR; the TCRdb copy retains only in-frame clones and omits some. This table has some 60,000 clones, 78% appearing once. Comments on this clone: As yet, its antigen is unknown.

The gene calls are TRBV27 and TRBJ1-2; D is unclear. The sequenced sample was CD4+ T cells from PBMCs cultured without peptide, obtained after COVID-19 vaccination. The receptor was isolated from a human donor who received a COVID-19 vaccine. The CDR3 DNA sequence: TGTGCCAGCAGTTTAGTCGCGGCGTTAGACCAGTATGGCTACACCTTC. Translated, it gives CASSLVAALDQYGYTF.